The subject of this entry is one T cell receptor (beta chain). Libraries were prepared by immunoSEQ multiplex PCR; TCRdb keeps only in-frame clonotypes and omits some of them. This sample carries roughly 66,000 clones, about 85% of them seen once, and the ten largest clones take roughly 3.9%. Germline CDR1 MNHNY, CDR2 SVGAGI (reference sequence). The CDR3 spans 16 residues. V lost 0 bases, J lost 2 bases, and 14 bases lay in between. The data were obtained in a study of radiotherapy plus CTLA-4 blockade in lung cancer. Study as a whole: Objective responses were seen in more than 15% of patients, disease control in more than 30%.

The source is a human donor with non-small cell lung cancer who had a partial response to radiotherapy plus ipilimumab. V and J are TRBV6-6 and TRBJ2-7, with D perhaps matching TRBD1 (5 bases). The source material was peripheral blood, sampled from a patient treated with radiotherapy plus ipilimumab. CDR3 nucleotide sequence: TGTGCCAGCAGTTACTCTCAGGGAAGGGGCACCTACGAGCAGTACTTC. Protein sequence: CASSYSQGRGTYEQYF.